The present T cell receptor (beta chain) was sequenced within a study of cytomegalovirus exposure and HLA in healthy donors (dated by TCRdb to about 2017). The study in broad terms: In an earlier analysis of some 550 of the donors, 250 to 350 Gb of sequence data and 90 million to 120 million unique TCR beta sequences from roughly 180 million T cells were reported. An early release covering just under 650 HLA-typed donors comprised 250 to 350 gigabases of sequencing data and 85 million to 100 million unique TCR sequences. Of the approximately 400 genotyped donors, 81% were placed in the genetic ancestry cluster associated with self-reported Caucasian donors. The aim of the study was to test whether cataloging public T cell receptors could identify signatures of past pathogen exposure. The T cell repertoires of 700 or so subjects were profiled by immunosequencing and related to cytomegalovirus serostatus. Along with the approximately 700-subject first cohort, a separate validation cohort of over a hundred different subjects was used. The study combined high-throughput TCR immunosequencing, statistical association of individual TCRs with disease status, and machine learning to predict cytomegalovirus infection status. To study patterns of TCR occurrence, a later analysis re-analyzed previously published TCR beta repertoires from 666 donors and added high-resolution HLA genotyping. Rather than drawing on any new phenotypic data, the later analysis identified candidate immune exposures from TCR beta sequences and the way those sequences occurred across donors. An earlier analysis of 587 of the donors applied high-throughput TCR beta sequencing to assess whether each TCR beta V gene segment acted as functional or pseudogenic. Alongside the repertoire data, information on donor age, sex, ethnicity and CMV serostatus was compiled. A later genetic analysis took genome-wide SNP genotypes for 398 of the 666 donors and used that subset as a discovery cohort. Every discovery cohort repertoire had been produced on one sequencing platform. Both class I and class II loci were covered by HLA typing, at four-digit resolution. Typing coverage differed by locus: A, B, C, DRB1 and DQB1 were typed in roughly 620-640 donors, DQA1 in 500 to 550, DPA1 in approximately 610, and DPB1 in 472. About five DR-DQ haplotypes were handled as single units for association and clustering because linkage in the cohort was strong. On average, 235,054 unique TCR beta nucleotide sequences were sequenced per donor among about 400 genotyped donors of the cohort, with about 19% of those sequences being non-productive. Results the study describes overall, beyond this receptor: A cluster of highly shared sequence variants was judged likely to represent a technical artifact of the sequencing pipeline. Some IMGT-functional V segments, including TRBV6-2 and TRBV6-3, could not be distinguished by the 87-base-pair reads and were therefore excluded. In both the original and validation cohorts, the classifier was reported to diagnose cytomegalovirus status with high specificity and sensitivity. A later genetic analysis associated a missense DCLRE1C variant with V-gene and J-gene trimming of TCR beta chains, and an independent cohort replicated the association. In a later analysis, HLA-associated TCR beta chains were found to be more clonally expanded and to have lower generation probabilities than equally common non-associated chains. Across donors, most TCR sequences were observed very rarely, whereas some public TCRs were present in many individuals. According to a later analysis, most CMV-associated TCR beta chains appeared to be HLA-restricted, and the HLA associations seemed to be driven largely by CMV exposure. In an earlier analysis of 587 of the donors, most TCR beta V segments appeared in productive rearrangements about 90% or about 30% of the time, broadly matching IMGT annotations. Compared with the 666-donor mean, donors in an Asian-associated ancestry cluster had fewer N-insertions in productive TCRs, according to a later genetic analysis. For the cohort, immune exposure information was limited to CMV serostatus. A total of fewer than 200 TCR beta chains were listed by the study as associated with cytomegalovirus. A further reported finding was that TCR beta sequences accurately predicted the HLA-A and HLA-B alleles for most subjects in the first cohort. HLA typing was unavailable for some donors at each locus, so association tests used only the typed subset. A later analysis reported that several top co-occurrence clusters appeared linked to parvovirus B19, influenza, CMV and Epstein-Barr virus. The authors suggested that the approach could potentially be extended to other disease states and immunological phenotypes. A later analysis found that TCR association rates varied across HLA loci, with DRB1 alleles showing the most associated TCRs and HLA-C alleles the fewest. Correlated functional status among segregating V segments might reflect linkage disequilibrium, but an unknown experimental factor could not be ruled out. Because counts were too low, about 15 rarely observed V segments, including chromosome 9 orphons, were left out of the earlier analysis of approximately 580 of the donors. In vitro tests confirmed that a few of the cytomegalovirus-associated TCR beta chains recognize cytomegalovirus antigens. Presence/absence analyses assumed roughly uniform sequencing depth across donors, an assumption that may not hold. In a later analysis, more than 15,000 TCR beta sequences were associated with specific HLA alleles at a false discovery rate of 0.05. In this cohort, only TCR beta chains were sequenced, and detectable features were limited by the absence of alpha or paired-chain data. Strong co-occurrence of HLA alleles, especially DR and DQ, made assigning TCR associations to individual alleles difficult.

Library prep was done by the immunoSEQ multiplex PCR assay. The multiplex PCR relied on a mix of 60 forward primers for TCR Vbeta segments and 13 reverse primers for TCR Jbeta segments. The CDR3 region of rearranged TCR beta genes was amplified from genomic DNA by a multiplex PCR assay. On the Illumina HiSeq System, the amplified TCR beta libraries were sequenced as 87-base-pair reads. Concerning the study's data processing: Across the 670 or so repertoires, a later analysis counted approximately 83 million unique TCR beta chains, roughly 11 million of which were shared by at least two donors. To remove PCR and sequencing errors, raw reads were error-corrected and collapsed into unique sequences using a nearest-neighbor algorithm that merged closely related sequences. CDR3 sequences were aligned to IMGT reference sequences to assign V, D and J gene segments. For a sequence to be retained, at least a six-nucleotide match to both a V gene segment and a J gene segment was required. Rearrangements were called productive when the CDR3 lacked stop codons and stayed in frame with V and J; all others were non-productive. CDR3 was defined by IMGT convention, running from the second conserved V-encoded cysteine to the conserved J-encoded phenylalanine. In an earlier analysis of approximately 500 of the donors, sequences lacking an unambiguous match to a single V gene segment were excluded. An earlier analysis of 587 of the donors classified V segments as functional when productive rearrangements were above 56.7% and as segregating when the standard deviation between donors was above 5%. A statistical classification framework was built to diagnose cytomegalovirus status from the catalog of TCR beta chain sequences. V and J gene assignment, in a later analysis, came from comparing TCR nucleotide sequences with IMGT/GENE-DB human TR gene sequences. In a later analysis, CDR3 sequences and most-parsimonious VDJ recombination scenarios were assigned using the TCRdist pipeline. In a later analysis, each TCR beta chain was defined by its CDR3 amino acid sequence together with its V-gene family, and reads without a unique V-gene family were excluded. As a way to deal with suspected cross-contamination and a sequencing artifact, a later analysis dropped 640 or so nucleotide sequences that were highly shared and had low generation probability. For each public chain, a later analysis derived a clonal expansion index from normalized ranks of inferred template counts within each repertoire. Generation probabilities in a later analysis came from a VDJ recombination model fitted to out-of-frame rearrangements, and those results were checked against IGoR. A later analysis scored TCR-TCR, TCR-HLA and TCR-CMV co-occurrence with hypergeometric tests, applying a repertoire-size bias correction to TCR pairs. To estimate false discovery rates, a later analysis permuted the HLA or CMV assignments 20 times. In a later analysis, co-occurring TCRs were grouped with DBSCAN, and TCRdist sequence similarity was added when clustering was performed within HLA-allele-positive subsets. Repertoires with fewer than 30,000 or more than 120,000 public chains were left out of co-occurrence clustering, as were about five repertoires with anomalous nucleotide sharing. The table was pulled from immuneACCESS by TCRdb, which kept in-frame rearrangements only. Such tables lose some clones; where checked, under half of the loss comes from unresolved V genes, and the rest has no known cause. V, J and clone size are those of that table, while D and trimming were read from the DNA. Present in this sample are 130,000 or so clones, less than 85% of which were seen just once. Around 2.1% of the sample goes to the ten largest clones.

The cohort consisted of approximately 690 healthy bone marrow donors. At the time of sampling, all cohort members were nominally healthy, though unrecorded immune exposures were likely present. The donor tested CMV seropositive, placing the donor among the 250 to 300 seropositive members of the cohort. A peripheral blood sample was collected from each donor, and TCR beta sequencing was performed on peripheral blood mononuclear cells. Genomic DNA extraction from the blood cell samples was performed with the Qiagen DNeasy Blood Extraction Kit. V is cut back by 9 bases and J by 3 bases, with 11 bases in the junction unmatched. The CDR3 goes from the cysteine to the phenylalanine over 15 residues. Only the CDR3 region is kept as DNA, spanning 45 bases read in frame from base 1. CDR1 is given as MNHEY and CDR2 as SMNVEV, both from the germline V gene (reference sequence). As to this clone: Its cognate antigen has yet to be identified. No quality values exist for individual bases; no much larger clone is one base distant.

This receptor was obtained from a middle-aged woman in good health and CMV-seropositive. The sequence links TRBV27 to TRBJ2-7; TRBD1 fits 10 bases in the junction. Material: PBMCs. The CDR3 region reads CASKRGTGVFYEQYF. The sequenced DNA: TGTGCCAGTAAACGAGGGACAGGGGTGTTCTACGAGCAGTACTTC.